The text below deals with one TCR beta chain. Sequenced by immunoSEQ multiplex PCR; TCRdb stores in-frame clones only, minus some. The sample comprises just under 300,000 clones, around 87% of which are singletons, and roughly 1.3% rests with the top ten. The data belong to a study of blood T cell repertoires in COVID-19. Study at large: The cDNA or gDNA used as material had been derived from T cells, B-cell-depleted T cells, or PBMCs.

Germline V gene lookup returns CDR1 MDHEN and CDR2 SYDVKM. This CDR3 is built from 14 residues. The ends were cut back, 8 bases at V and 3 bases at J, with 11 bases in the middle. The sequencing input was peripheral blood. The TCR originated in a man aged 70 or older with acute or convalescent COVID-19. V gene TRBV28 combines with J gene TRBJ1-6; D remains ambiguous. The CDR3 region has the DNA TGTGCCAGCTGCCCGGGGAACTATAATTCACCCCTCCACTTT. The encoded protein is CASCPGNYNSPLHF.